The 16 T cell receptor beta chains below were found in one sample sequenced in a study of human T cells and chemical hapten exposure. TCRdb itself ran the RACE reads through MiXCR, one entry per CDR3 protein. The repertoire includes around 330,000 distinct CDR3 sequences, 4.5% to 7% of them detected once, and more than 8% sits in the top ten. The time point is: pre-sensitization, week 0. Treatment here: therapeutic diphenylcyclopropenone sensitization with weekly scalp DPC. Sequencing was performed on whole blood, taken in connection with sensitization to the hapten diphenylcyclopropenone (DPC). These receptors were obtained from a woman aged 18-35 years with alopecia areata. Some clones in this sample may be carry-over from other donors' samples.

CDR3 nucleotide sequence: TGTGCCAGCAGCCTCCGGGGTTACGAAAAACTGTTTTTT. It is translated as CASSLRGYEKLFF. The V and J genes are TRBV6-5 and TRBJ1-4; D is unresolved. V was pared by 6 bases and J by 8 bases, with 13 bases between. Germline CDR1 reads MNHEY; CDR2 reads SVGAGI. The CDR3 spans 13 residues.

This clonotype was counted many times. This sequence joins TRBV3-1 and TRBJ2-1, with D maybe TRBD1 (5 bases). Germline V gives CDR1 LGHDT, CDR2 YNNKEL (reference sequence). The CDR3 is 14 amino acids. V lost 5 bases to trimming and J lost 6 bases, with 14 bases between them. The CDR3 DNA is TGTGCCAGCAGCAACGCCAGGGTTAGCAATGAGCAGTTCTTC. Protein product: CASSNARVSNEQFF.

Ten or more counts support this clonotype. The V gene is TRBV5-1, the J gene TRBJ2-5; TRBD1 matches at 9 bases. CDR3 length: 17 residues. CDR1 is SGHRS and CDR2 is YFSETQ in the germline V gene. V lost 5 bases, J lost 0 bases, and 11 bases stayed unmatched. The CDR3 spells CASSRSWDRAYQETQYF. The CDR3 DNA reads TGCGCCAGCAGTCGAAGTTGGGACAGGGCTTACCAAGAGACCCAGTACTTC.

This clonotype has ten or more counts. The chain combines TRBV7-2 with TRBJ1-1; a weak D match, TRBD1 (5 bases). The CDR3 covers 14 residues. Trimming stripped 1 base from V and 2 bases from J, with 8 bases between. From germline, CDR1 is SGHTA and CDR2 FQGNSA. CDR3 sequence (DNA): TGTGCCAGCAGCTTAGTAGGGGTAAACACTGAAGCTTTCTTT. Protein: CASSLVGVNTEAFF.

This clonotype was counted ten times or more. The V and J genes are TRBV9 and TRBJ2-2; D is perhaps TRBD1 (5 bases). In germline, CDR1 is SGDLS, CDR2 YYNGEE. The CDR3 consists of 16 residues. CDR3 loop: CAAHRFYLANTGELFF. As DNA, the CDR3 is TGTGCGGCTCACAGGTTCTACCTTGCGAACACCGGGGAGCTGTTTTTT.

This clonotype showed up just a few times. The V and J genes are TRBV12-3 or TRBV12-4 and TRBJ2-2; 8 nucleotides line up with TRBD1. Germline trimming cut 4 bases from V and 6 bases from J; bases unmatched to any gene: 1. CDR3 length: 13 residues. The CDR3 bases are TGTGCCAGCAGTTGGACAGGGCCCGGGGAGCTGTTTTTT. Translation: CASSWTGPGELFF.

The sample holds a few counts of this clonotype. The chain joins TRBV6-5 to TRBJ1-1, with D uncertain. The germline V gene encodes CDR1 MNHEY and CDR2 SVGAGI. Between the trimmed V and J ends, which lost 5 bases and 4 bases, there was a span of 14 bases. The CDR3 contains 14 residues. The chain's CDR3 is CASSPYFKGTEAFF. DNA of the CDR3: TGTGCCAGCAGTCCTTACTTTAAGGGCACTGAAGCTTTCTTT.

This clonotype turned up a few times. The rearrangement joins TRBV3-1 to TRBJ1-1; D uncertain. Trimming shortened V by 3 bases and J by 8 bases, and 10 bases separated the two germline ends. The V gene's germline CDR1 is LGHDT and CDR2 YNNKEL (reference sequence). The CDR3 contains 12 residues. The CDR3 protein is CASSQSAVEAFF. CDR3 DNA sequence: TGTGCCAGCAGCCAGTCGGCGGTAGAAGCTTTCTTT.

The rearrangement links TRBV3-1 to TRBJ1-6, with a weak D call TRBD1 (5 bases). Per the germline V gene, CDR1 is LGHDT and CDR2 is YNNKEL (reference sequence). The CDR3 extends over 16 amino acids. Between the trimmed V and J ends, which lost 0 bases and 8 bases, there was a span of 14 bases. The CDR3 DNA is TGTGCCAGCAGCCAAGATCAGGGTTTACGTGATTCACCCCTCCACTTT. It encodes CASSQDQGLRDSPLHF.

The gene calls are TRBV5-6 and TRBJ2-4; D is perhaps TRBD1 (6 bases). Germline V gene lookup returns CDR1 SGHDT and CDR2 YYEEEE. The CDR3 is 13 residues long. Trimming removed 1 base from V and 8 bases from J, with 10 bases in between. CDR3 region: CASSLTGRDIQYF. The CDR3 DNA sequence: TGTGCCAGCAGCTTGACAGGGCGGGACATTCAGTACTTC.

The table lists this clonotype with many counts. This sequence joins TRBV6-6 and TRBJ1-2; D is uncertain. The V end lost 7 bases, the J end lost 1 base, and 13 bases lay between the germline ends. Germline CDR1 MNHNY, CDR2 SVGAGI (reference sequence). The CDR3 is 14 residues long. DNA of the CDR3: TGTGCCAGCACCACGCCCGGAGATAACTATGGCTACACCTTC. This translates into CASTTPGDNYGYTF.

This clonotype was recorded at least ten times. The J gene is TRBJ1-4, the V gene TRBV18, with D perhaps matching TRBD1 (5 bases). Germline CDR1 and CDR2: KGHSH and LQKENI. This CDR3 comprises 15 residues. Trimming stripped 5 bases from V and 2 bases from J, with 12 bases between. The CDR3: CASSSARDTNEKLFF. As DNA, the CDR3 is TGTGCCAGCTCATCCGCCCGGGACACTAATGAAAAACTGTTTTTT.

At least ten counts were recorded for this clonotype. V usage is TRBV5-1 and J usage is TRBJ2-3; tentative D call: TRBD2 (5 bases). This CDR3 region has 14 residues. The V and J ends lost 0 bases and 6 bases respectively, with 11 bases between them. The V gene's germline CDR1 is SGHRS and CDR2 YFSETQ. The CDR3 DNA reads TGCGCCAGCAGCTTGGAACTAGTTTCTGATACGCAGTATTTT. Protein: CASSLELVSDTQYF.

This clonotype turned up a few times. The V call is TRBV6-5, the J call TRBJ2-1; 7 nucleotides match TRBD1. J was trimmed by 8 bases and V by 2 bases; bases with no gene match: 12. The CDR3 contains 16 residues. The germline V gene has CDR1 MNHEY and CDR2 SVGAGI. The CDR3 sequence: CASSYAPDRAIDEQFF. The CDR3 DNA reads as TGTGCCAGCAGTTACGCCCCTGACAGGGCGATCGATGAGCAGTTCTTC.

This clonotype was observed many times. The CDR3 DNA sequence: TGTGCCAGCAGTGAACTTAGCGGCGGCACAGATACGCAGTATTTT. Protein product: CASSELSGGTDTQYF. The rearrangement links TRBV25-1 to TRBJ2-3; D perhaps matches TRBD2 (6 bases). V shed 2 bases and J shed 1 base, with 10 bases lying between them. Germline CDR1 is MGHDK and CDR2 is SYGVNS. CDR3 length: 15 residues.

At least ten counts were recorded for this clonotype. This chain connects TRBV21-1 to TRBJ1-5. TRBV21-1 is a pseudogene locus. The CDR3 totals 15 residues. The CDR3 sequence is CASSPQVSGNQPQHF. Written as DNA, the CDR3 is TGTGCCAGCAGCCCCCAGGTGTCGGGCAATCAGCCCCAGCATTTT.